These 10 T cell receptor beta chains were sequenced from one sample in a study of regulatory T cells in long-lasting Graves disease. Building of the TCR beta libraries involved iRepertoire HTBI primers and Arm-PCR of CDR3 regions. TCRdb independently ran MiXCR on the multiplex PCR reads; one entry per CDR3 protein. The data contain about 540,000 distinct CDR3 sequences, 13% of them singletons. Stated time point: newly diagnosed GD, antithyroid drugs for less than 3 months. PBMC-extracted RNA yielded the TCR library. The same sample was also studied in work on T cells in Graves' hyperthyroidism and ophthalmopathy.

The starting material was peripheral blood mononuclear cells (PBMCs), obtained at new diagnosis, from a patient treated with antithyroid drugs. Source of these receptors: a man aged 25-40 years with Graves disease.

This clonotype has ten or more counts. The chain recombines TRBV12-5 with TRBJ2-5, with a tentative D call TRBD2 (5 bases). Germline loops: CDR1 LGHNT, CDR2 FRNRAP. V lost 1 base, J lost 2 bases, and 8 bases lay in between. The CDR3 length is 14 residues. The DNA of the CDR3 is TGTGCTAGTGGTTTGGGATCGGGACAAGAGACCCAGTACTTC. Translating gives CASGLGSGQETQYF.

This clonotype was seen a handful of times. The rearrangement uses TRBV20-1 and TRBJ2-3, with D perhaps TRBD2 (6 bases). This CDR3 contains 14 residues. The V end lost 7 bases, the J end lost 2 bases, and 16 bases lay between the germline ends. From germline, CDR1 is DFQATT and CDR2 SNEGSKA (reference sequence). The CDR3 DNA reads as TGCAGTGGACACGGGACTCAGAACACAGATACGCAGTATTTT. This sequence encodes CSGHGTQNTDTQYF.

This clonotype was seen many times. The chain uses TRBV29-1 and TRBJ2-4; 7 positions agree with TRBD2. The V and J ends lost 2 bases and 1 base, in that order; junction bases with no gene match: 5. The CDR3 runs 15 residues. Germline loops: CDR1 SQVTM, CDR2 ANQGSEA. CDR3 DNA: TGCAGCGTTGAACGGGACTACGACGCCAAAAACATTCAGTACTTC. Protein product: CSVERDYDAKNIQYF.

This clonotype showed up many times. The chain links TRBV19 to TRBJ2-7; TRBD1 might be the D (5 bases). The CDR3 is made up of 13 amino acids. CDR1 and CDR2 from the germline V gene are LNHDA and SQIVND (reference sequence). Deletions cut 5 bases from V and 3 bases from J, with 11 bases between. CDR3 bases: TGTGCCAGTAGTTACAGGATCTTCTACGAGCAGTACTTC. This encodes CASSYRIFYEQYF. The variable domain in full, completed from reference TRBV19 and TRBJ2-7, reads DGGITQSPKYLFRKEGQNVTLSCEQNLNHDAMYWYRQDPGQGLRLIYYSQIVNDFQKGDIAEGYSVSREKKESFPLTVTSAQKNPTAFYLCASSYRIFYEQYFGPGTRLTVT.

This clonotype was counted many times. V and J are TRBV12-3 or TRBV12-4 and TRBJ2-1; weak D call: TRBD2 (5 bases). With 5 bases removed from V and 3 bases from J, the gap between germline ends came to 14 bases. There are 15 residues in the CDR3. CDR3 sequence (DNA): TGTGCCAGCAGTCAAGAGCGGTTTGTCTACAATGAGCAGTTCTTC. Amino acid sequence: CASSQERFVYNEQFF.

Concerning this clonotype: With a much larger clone just one base away, this may be a read error. This chain uses TRBV7-7 with TRBJ2-3, with D possibly called TRBD1 or TRBD2 (5 bases each). Germline V gene lookup returns CDR1 SSHAT and CDR2 FNYEAQ (reference sequence). This CDR3 has 15 residues. The CDR3 reads CAGSMGRRSTDTQYF. The CDR3 coding sequence is TGTGCTGGCAGCATGGGACGCCGATCCACAGATACGCAGTATTTT.

The V gene is TRBV28, the J gene TRBJ2-1; D might be TRBD1 (5 bases). Germline CDR1 and CDR2: MDHEN and SYDVKM. V shed 3 bases and J shed 9 bases, with 9 bases lying between them. CDR3 length: 12 amino acids. This CDR3 reads CASSFSGAEQFF. The DNA of the CDR3 is TGTGCCAGCAGTTTTAGTGGGGCTGAGCAGTTCTTC. Together with reference TRBV28 and TRBJ2-1, the CDR3 gives the full variable domain: DVKVTQSSRYLVKRTGEKVFLECVQDMDHENMFWYRQDPGLGLRLIYFSYDVKMKEKGDIPEGYSVSREKKERFSLILESASTNQTSMYLCASSFSGAEQFFGPGTRLTVL.

To note about this clonotype: Just one base apart from a much larger clone, this may be a read error. The chain employs TRBV20-1 and TRBJ2-7; D tentatively reads TRBD1 or TRBD2 (5 bases each). This CDR3 contains 12 residues. Germline CDR1 and CDR2: DFQATT and SNEGSKA (reference sequence). Trimming took off 5 bases at V and 7 bases at J, with 15 bases between the two ends. The CDR3 DNA follows: TGCAGTGCTGTGTTGTCCTGGGGGGAGCAGTACTTC. Residues: CSAVLSWGEQYF.

This clonotype was detected a few times. The CDR3, as DNA: TGTGCCAGCGGAGGGGCGGGTGATACGCAGTATTTT. It is translated as CASGGAGDTQYF. The chain joins TRBV6-2 or TRBV6-3 to TRBJ2-3; perhaps TRBD2 as D (6 bases). Between the trimmed V and J ends, which lost 8 bases and 6 bases, there was a span of 12 bases. The CDR3 length is 12 residues. CDR1 is MNHEY and CDR2 is SVGEGT in the germline V gene.

Many counts were recorded for this clonotype. The rearrangement uses TRBV29-1 and TRBJ1-1; no clear D gene. Germline loops: CDR1 SQVTM, CDR2 ANQGSEA. Trimming removed 3 bases at V and 3 bases at J, with 11 bases between. The CDR3 has 13 amino acids. The CDR3 is CSVDQSRDTEAFF. The CDR3 bases are TGCAGCGTTGACCAGTCCCGGGACACTGAAGCTTTCTTT.